This TCR beta chain stems from a study of blood T cell repertoires in COVID-19. Germline V lookup: CDR1 GTSNPN, CDR2 SVGIG (reference sequence). The CDR3 covers 15 residues. Trimming pared 1 base from V and 7 bases from J, leaving 19 bases between. As processed by the authors: Scientists estimated how many nucleated cells there were by amplifying reference gene primers. Profiled with immunoSEQ multiplex PCR; TCRdb holds only in-frame clones, not every one. V and J calls and clone size come straight from that table; D and trimming were deduced from the DNA. The table has tens of thousands of clones, roughly 87% seen once.

This receptor was identified in a woman aged 80 or older with acute or convalescent COVID-19. This chain joins TRBV30 and TRBJ1-2; D is possibly TRBD1 (5 bases). Sequencing was performed on peripheral blood. The CDR3 sequence is CAWSAQGGALGGYTF. CDR3 in DNA: TGTGCCTGGAGTGCCCAGGGTGGGGCATTGGGTGGCTACACCTTC.